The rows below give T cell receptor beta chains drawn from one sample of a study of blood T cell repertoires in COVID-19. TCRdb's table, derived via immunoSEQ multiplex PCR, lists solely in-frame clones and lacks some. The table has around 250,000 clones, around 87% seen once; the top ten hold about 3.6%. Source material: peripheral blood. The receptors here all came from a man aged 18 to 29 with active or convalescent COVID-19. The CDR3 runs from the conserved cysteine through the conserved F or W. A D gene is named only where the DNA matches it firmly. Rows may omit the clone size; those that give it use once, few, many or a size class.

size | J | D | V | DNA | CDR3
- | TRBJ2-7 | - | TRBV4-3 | TGCGCCAGCAGCCTAGAGCGGAGGGGAGAATACGAGCAGTACTTC | CASSLERRGEYEQYF
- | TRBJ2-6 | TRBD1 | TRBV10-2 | TGCGCCAGCAACGGCCAGACAGGGCGTTCCGGGGCCAACGTCCTGACTTTC | CASNGQTGRSGANVLTF
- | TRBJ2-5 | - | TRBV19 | TGTGCCAGTAGTATATCGGGGCAAGAGACCCAGTACTTC | CASSISGQETQYF
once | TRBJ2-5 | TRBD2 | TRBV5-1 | TGCGCCAGCAGCGCGACCTCGGGACTAGCGGGTGAGACCCAGTACTTC | CASSATSGLAGETQYF
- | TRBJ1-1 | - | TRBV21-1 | TGTGCCAGCAGCAAAGTTACAGAGGGGGAGGGAACTGAAGCTTTCTTT | CASSKVTEGEGTEAFF
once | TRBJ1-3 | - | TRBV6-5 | TGTGCCAGCAGTCAAAGGAACGGAGCCGCCATATATTTT | CASSQRNGAAIYF
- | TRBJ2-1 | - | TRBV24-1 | TGTGCCACCAGCCCTAGGTCCTCCTACAATGAGCAGTTCTTC | CATSPRSSYNEQFF
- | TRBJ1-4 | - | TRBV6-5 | TGTGCCAGCAGTTACTCGACAGTAACTAATGAAAAACTGTTTTTT | CASSYSTVTNEKLFF
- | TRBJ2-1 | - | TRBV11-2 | TGTGCCAGCAGCTTACCTCCCAATGAGCAGTTCTTC | CASSLPPNEQFF
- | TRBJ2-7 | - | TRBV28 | TGTGCCAGCAGTCCGACGGACAGCCCCTACGAGCAGTACTTC | CASSPTDSPYEQYF
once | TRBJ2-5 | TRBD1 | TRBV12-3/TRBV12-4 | TGTGCCAGCAGTTTGACAGGGGGGGAGACCCAGTACTTC | CASSLTGGETQYF
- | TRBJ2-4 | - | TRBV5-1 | TGCGCCAGCAGCTTGGGTCCCCCCGGTGCCAAAAACATTCAGTACTTC | CASSLGPPGAKNIQYF
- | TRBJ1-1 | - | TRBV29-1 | TGCAGCGTTGAATACGACTCCATGAACACTGAAGCTTTCTTT | CSVEYDSMNTEAFF
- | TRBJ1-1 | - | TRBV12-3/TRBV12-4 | TGTGCCAGCAGTTTAGAGACAGCAGAAGCTTTCTTT | CASSLETAEAFF
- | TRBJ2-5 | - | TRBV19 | TGTGCCAGTAGCCCCCTCAGGGGAAGAGAAGAGACCCAGTACTTC | CASSPLRGREETQYF
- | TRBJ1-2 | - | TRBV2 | TGTGCCAGCAGTGCGCAGGGCCCCTATGGCTACACCTTC | CASSAQGPYGYTF
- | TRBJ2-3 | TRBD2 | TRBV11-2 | TGTGCCAGCAGCTTGGGGGGGGTACCACGCACAGATACGCAGTATTTT | CASSLGGVPRTDTQYF
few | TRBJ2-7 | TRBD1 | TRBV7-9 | TGTGCCAGCAGCCGCAGGGACAGTCTCACTAGGGAGCAGTACTTC | CASSRRDSLTREQYF
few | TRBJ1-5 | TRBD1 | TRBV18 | TGTGCCAGCTCACCACCGGGACAGGGTGATCCCCAGCCCCAGCATTTT | CASSPPGQGDPQPQHF
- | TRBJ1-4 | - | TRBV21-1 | TGTGCCAGCAGCCCCCGGACAGGATTTGCAACTAATGAAAAACTGTTTTTT | CASSPRTGFATNEKLFF
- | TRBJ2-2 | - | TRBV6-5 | TGTGCCAGCAGGGCTGACGGGGAGCTGTTTTTT | CASRADGELFF
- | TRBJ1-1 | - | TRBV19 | TGTGCCAGTACCCTGACTCTGACCCGGGGTACTGAAGCTTTCTTT | CASTLTLTRGTEAFF
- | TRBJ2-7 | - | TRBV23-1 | TGCGCCAGCAGTCAATCTGCCCTAAGCGGGCTATGGGGGTACTTC | CASSQSALSGLWGYF
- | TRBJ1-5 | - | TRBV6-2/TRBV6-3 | TGTGCCAGCAGTTACTGGAGGGGTACTCAGCCCCAGCATTTT | CASSYWRGTQPQHF
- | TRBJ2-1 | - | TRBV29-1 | TGCAGCGTTGAAAGCGGTAGCTCCTACAATGAGCAGTTCTTC | CSVESGSSYNEQFF
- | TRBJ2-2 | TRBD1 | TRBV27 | TGTGCCAGCAGTTTATTCGACAGGGGCACCGGGGAGCTGTTTTTT | CASSLFDRGTGELFF
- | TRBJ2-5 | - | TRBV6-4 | TGTGCCACTCCCTTGGACAAAAAAGAGGAGACCCAGTACTTC | CATPLDKKEETQYF
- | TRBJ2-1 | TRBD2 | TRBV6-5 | TGTGCCAGTCAGCGGGGGAGCAATGAGCAGTTCTTC | CASQRGSNEQFF
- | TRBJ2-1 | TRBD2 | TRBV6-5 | TGTGCCAGCAGTTACCAGGGACTAGTCTCCAATGAGCAGTTCTTC | CASSYQGLVSNEQFF
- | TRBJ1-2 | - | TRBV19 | TGTGCCAGTAGTATTGAGGAGGCAGGAGCTGGCTACACCTTC | CASSIEEAGAGYTF
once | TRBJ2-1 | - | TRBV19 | TGTGCCAGTAGTATAGTACAGGGCAATCATGAGCAGTTCTTC | CASSIVQGNHEQFF
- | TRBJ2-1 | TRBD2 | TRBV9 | TGTGCCAGCAGCGCGGGGACTAGCGGGGGGAATGAGCAGTTCTTC | CASSAGTSGGNEQFF
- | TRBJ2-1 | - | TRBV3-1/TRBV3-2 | TGTGCCAGGGTTCTCGGACACCGAAACGACCTTGGGTCCTACAATGAGCAGTTCTTC | CARVLGHRNDLGSYNEQFF
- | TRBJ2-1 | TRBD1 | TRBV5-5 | TGTGCCAGCAGCTTGGGACAGGGAGTGGATGAGCAGTTCTTC | CASSLGQGVDEQFF
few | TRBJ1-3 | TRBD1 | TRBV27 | TGTGCCAGACGTGACAGGGGGCCAGGAAACACCATATATTTT | CARRDRGPGNTIYF
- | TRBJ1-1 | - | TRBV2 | TGTGCCAGCAGTGATAATGGGCCCTCAAAGGCTTTCTTT | CASSDNGPSKAFF